Following are 4 T cell receptor beta chains from one sample sequenced in a study of T cell repertoires in cytomegalovirus infection. Using its own MiXCR run on the reads, TCRdb lists one record per CDR3 protein. The repertoire has around 310,000 distinct CDR3 sequences, under 20% of them found once; the top ten carry more than 10%. The sequenced material came from PBMCs. The receptors derive from a human donor in good health (CMV status not recorded). Some clones in this sample may be carry-over from other donors' samples.

Concerning this clonotype itself: One end of the junction varies from germline; a read error may be responsible. This sequence joins TRBV4-1 and TRBJ2-7, with D perhaps TRBD2 (6 bases). Germline assignment: CDR1 MGHRA and CDR2 YSYEKL. CDR3 length: 14 residues. CDR3 DNA sequence: TGCGCCAGCGGCCAAGGGTCTCGGCAGGGAGGTTTTTACTTC. The encoded protein is CASGQGSRQGGFYF.

This clonotype was observed many times. The chain employs TRBV7-2 and TRBJ2-3; no reliable D call. The germline gives CDR1 SGHTA, CDR2 FQGNSA. Trimming removed 2 bases from V and 0 bases from J, with 15 bases in between. The CDR3 runs 17 residues. The DNA of the CDR3 is TGTGCCAGCAGCTTAAGTCTGGGCCAGGCTAGCACAGATACGCAGTATTTT. Its translation: CASSLSLGQASTDTQYF. The variable domain in full, completed from reference TRBV7-2 and TRBJ2-3, reads GAGVSQSPSNKVTEKGKDVELRCDPISGHTALYWYRQSLGQGLEFLIYFQGNSAPDKSGLPSDRFSAERTGGSVSTLTIQRTQQEDSAVYLCASSLSLGQASTDTQYFGPGTRLTVL.

This clonotype showed up many times. V gene TRBV7-2 combines with J gene TRBJ1-2; D is uncertain. V was pared by 3 bases and J by 4 bases, with 12 bases between. The CDR3 runs to 14 residues. Germline CDR1 and CDR2: SGHTA and FQGNSA. CDR3 bases: TGTGCCAGCAGCTTCGCCCAGAAAATCTATGGCTACACCTTC. Encoded protein: CASSFAQKIYGYTF.

This clonotype was observed many times. V gene TRBV7-2 combines with J gene TRBJ1-1; tentatively, D is TRBD1 (6 bases). Per germline, CDR1 SGHTA and CDR2 FQGNSA. V was clipped by 5 bases and J by 0 bases, with 13 bases between them. This CDR3 is built from 15 residues. The CDR3 sequence is CASSHDRQLNTEAFF. The CDR3 DNA is TGTGCCAGCAGCCACGACAGGCAACTGAACACTGAAGCTTTCTTT.